Listed here are 16 T cell receptor beta chains from one sample, sequenced in a study of response to subunit inactivated influenza vaccine. TCRdb fed the RT-PCR reads into MiXCR, producing one record per CDR3 protein. The sample yields about 800,000 distinct CDR3 sequences, 21% seen once. The sequences come from PBMCs from blood, collected roughly 5 days after vaccination. All receptors derive from a man between 45 and 60 years old who received an inactivated influenza vaccine.

This clonotype showed up many times. The CDR3 loop reads CASSGGQWNTEAFF. DNA for the CDR3: TGCGCCAGCAGCGGGGGACAGTGGAACACTGAAGCTTTCTTT. The chain is built from TRBV5-1 and TRBJ1-1; 7 bases line up with TRBD1. CDR3 length: 14 residues. In germline, CDR1 is SGHRS, CDR2 YFSETQ. The V and J ends lost 4 bases and 1 base, in that order; junction bases with no gene match: 4.

V gene TRBV27 combines with J gene TRBJ1-6; 11 bases are a match to TRBD1. This CDR3 has 16 amino acids. Germline CDR1 reads MNHEY; CDR2 reads SMNVEV (reference sequence). V dropped 1 base and J dropped 9; count of bases not matched to a gene: 5. The CDR3 nucleotides read TGTGCCAGCAGTTTATTCTTGGGGACAGGGGGTTCACCCCTCCACTTT. This encodes CASSLFLGTGGSPLHF.

Many counts were recorded for this clonotype. The chain uses TRBV24-1 and TRBJ2-2, with 11 nucleotides matching TRBD1. Germline CDR1 and CDR2: KGHDR and SFDVKD. The CDR3 is made up of 17 amino acids. Trimming took 5 bases from V and 7 from J; bases not matched to a gene: 11. CDR3: CATSGYGQGALDGELFF. CDR3 coding DNA: TGTGCCACCAGTGGATACGGACAGGGGGCTTTGGACGGGGAGCTGTTTTTT.

The rearrangement joins TRBV20-1 to TRBJ2-1, with D perhaps being TRBD1 or TRBD2 (5 bases each). The ends were cut back, 3 bases at V and 5 bases at J, with 23 bases in the middle. CDR3 size: 17 residues. The germline V gene encodes CDR1 DFQATT and CDR2 SNEGSKA (reference sequence). The CDR3: CSARGVGGSAGNNEQFF. In DNA form, the CDR3 reads TGCAGTGCTAGGGGGGTTGGTGGTAGCGCAGGAAACAATGAGCAGTTCTTC.

This clonotype was seen at least ten times. The rearrangement joins TRBV12-3 or TRBV12-4 to TRBJ2-7; D not resolved. The V and J ends lost 4 bases and 1 base respectively, with 14 bases between them. The CDR3 length is 15 residues. The CDR3 region is CASSSTWTNSYEQYF. CDR3 in DNA: TGTGCCAGCAGTTCAACTTGGACCAATTCCTACGAGCAGTACTTC.

This clonotype has a handful of counts. The rearrangement joins TRBV7-6 to TRBJ1-2; 9 bases are a match to TRBD1. This CDR3 spans 14 amino acids. Germline values: CDR1 SGHVS, CDR2 FNYEAQ. V gave up 1 base and J gave up 13 bases; unmatched junction bases: 10. The chain's CDR3 is CASSLGRGTGLFTF. In nucleotides, the CDR3 is TGTGCCAGCAGCTTAGGAAGGGGGACAGGGTTATTCACCTTC.

The sample holds many counts of this clonotype. The V call is TRBV25-1, the J call TRBJ1-1, with D tentatively TRBD1 (6 bases). This CDR3 is built from 13 residues. V lost 4 bases, J lost 1 base, and 7 bases lay in between. From germline, CDR1 is MGHDK and CDR2 SYGVNS. The DNA of the CDR3 is TGTGCCAGCAGTGGAGGGGGGAACACTGAAGCTTTCTTT. Residues: CASSGGGNTEAFF.

This clonotype was detected a few times. The V gene is TRBV10-3, the J gene TRBJ2-7; D may be TRBD2 (6 bases). V was cut by 9 bases and J by 4 bases, with 16 bases left in between. This CDR3 comprises 13 residues. CDR1 ENHRY and CDR2 SYGVKD come from the germline V gene. DNA of the CDR3: TGTGCCATAAATCCGGGACTCGGGTACGAGCAGTACTTC. Protein product: CAINPGLGYEQYF.

The V and J genes are TRBV7-8 and TRBJ1-5; D remains unclear. V lost 1 base and J 6 bases, leaving 19 bases between the germline ends. Germline V gene data show CDR1 as SGHVS and CDR2 as FQNEAQ. The length of the CDR3 is 17 residues. CDR3: CASSLVRFAQLVQPQHF. CDR3 nucleotides: TGTGCCAGCAGCTTAGTCAGGTTTGCACAGTTGGTTCAGCCCCAGCATTTT.

V usage is TRBV30 and J usage is TRBJ2-7, with D tentatively TRBD2 (6 bases). Per germline, CDR1 GTSNPN and CDR2 SVGIG (reference sequence). The length of the CDR3 is 14 residues. Trimming took 0 bases from V and 6 from J, leaving 15 bases between them. In DNA form, the CDR3 reads TGTGCCTGGAGTGTACTACTCGCGGGAAGCGAGCAGTACTTC. Its translation: CAWSVLLAGSEQYF.

The chain carries TRBV11-2 and TRBJ2-5; TRBD2 matches at 14 bases. The CDR3 is 15 amino acids. The J segment lost 6 bases and the V segment lost 6 bases, leaving 6 bases of the junction unmatched. Germline CDR1 is SGHAT and CDR2 is FQNNGV. CDR3 region: CASRGLAGAGKTQYF. The CDR3 coding sequence is TGTGCCAGCAGGGGACTAGCGGGGGCCGGGAAGACCCAGTACTTC.

J is TRBJ2-2 and V is TRBV7-2; no definite D call. The V gene's germline CDR1 is SGHTA and CDR2 FQGNSA. Trimming took 1 base from V and 4 from J, leaving 10 bases between them. The CDR3 loop spans 15 amino acids. The CDR3 here is CASSLVSPPTGELFF. The CDR3 nucleotides are TGTGCCAGCAGCTTAGTATCCCCTCCCACCGGGGAGCTGTTTTTT.

About this clonotype itself: One end of the junction fails to match germline, which may point to a read error. The chain couples TRBV30 to TRBJ1-5; no definite D call. CDR3 length: 13 amino acids. Germline V gene data show CDR1 as GTSNPN and CDR2 as SVGIG (reference sequence). The CDR3 DNA follows: TGTGCCTGGAGTCCCCTTGCCCATCAGCCCCAGCTTTTT. It is translated as CAWSPLAHQPQLF.

This chain connects TRBV20-1 to TRBJ2-6, with 8 bases matching TRBD1. The CDR3 is 18 residues long. The junction had 7 bases not matched to a gene; V was cut back by 0 bases and J by 0 bases. CDR1 DFQATT and CDR2 SNEGSKA come from the germline V gene (reference sequence). CDR3 sequence: CSARDRGRRLSGANVLTF. In DNA, the CDR3 is TGCAGTGCTAGAGACAGGGGGCGACGCCTCTCTGGGGCCAACGTCCTGACTTTC.

This clonotype came up a few times. This chain links TRBV2 with TRBJ2-3; 8 bases agree with TRBD2. Losses at the gene ends were 8 bases for V and 3 bases for J; bases not matched to a gene: 16. CDR3 size: 17 residues. Germline assignment: CDR1 SNHLY and CDR2 FYNNEI. CDR3 protein: CASAATLGLAGTDTQYF. CDR3 DNA sequence: TGTGCCAGCGCCGCAACCCTCGGACTAGCTGGAACAGATACGCAGTATTTT.

The sample holds one count of this clonotype. The genes are TRBV7-2 and TRBJ2-5; 9 bases match TRBD1. V dropped 4 bases and J dropped 2; count of bases not matched to a gene: 11. CDR3 size: 17 residues. In germline, CDR1 is SGHTA, CDR2 FQGNSA. The CDR3 DNA reads as TGTGCCAGCAGCTACCTGGGACAGGGAAGAGGGCAAGAGACCCAGTACTTC. Amino acid sequence: CASSYLGQGRGQETQYF. Looking up the rest from reference TRBV7-2 and TRBJ2-5 gives the full variable domain: GAGVSQSPSNKVTEKGKDVELRCDPISGHTALYWYRQSLGQGLEFLIYFQGNSAPDKSGLPSDRFSAERTGGSVSTLTIQRTQQEDSAVYLCASSYLGQGRGQETQYFGPGTRLLVL.